The clone carrying this TCR beta chain was seen many times. This sample was included in a study of regulatory T cells in long-lasting Graves disease. Germline values: CDR1 MDHEN, CDR2 SYDVKM. CDR3 length: 13 amino acids. V shed 1 base and J shed 5 bases, with 9 bases lying between them. Time point specified: persistent/refractory GD, antithyroid drugs over 5 years with positive TRAb. Following extraction of RNA from PBMCs, that RNA was used to make the TCR library. Building of the TCR beta libraries involved iRepertoire HTBI primers and Arm-PCR of CDR3 regions. TCRdb re-called the multiplex PCR reads through MiXCR, storing one row per CDR3 protein. The sample lists 400,000 to 500,000 distinct CDR3 sequences; under 25% were seen once.

This TCR derives from a female donor with Graves disease. The material sequenced was peripheral blood mononuclear cells (PBMCs), taken when the disease was refractory, from a patient treated with antithyroid drugs. The rearrangement links TRBV28 to TRBJ2-7; D call uncertain. CDR3 nucleotides: TGTGCCAGCAGTTTATCCCCAAGCCACGAGCAGTACTTC. It translates to CASSLSPSHEQYF.